The clone carrying this T cell receptor beta chain was counted only a few times. The antigen is not known. The junction had 5 bases not matched to a gene; V was cut back by 3 bases and J by 0 bases. This CDR3 region has 16 residues. Germline V gene lookup returns CDR1 SGHTA and CDR2 FQGTGA. The data originate from a study of cytomegalovirus exposure and HLA in healthy donors. Whole-study context: T cells numbering about 200 million yielded some 120 million unique TCR beta sequences in an earlier analysis. HLA-typed donors were the source of 83 million or so unique TCRs held in an early data release. Study-wide results and caveats: Further analysis was carried out later, and it showed several of the most significant clusters appearing linked to common viral pathogens.

In the PCR, 60 Vbeta and 13 Jbeta primers were used. Here immunoSEQ multiplex PCR was the method, and the copy in TCRdb shows in-frame clones only, minus some. The sample contains 210,000 or so clones, roughly 89% of which appear only once. The chain is built from TRBV7-3 and TRBJ2-1, with 7 bases lining up with TRBD2. The receptor was isolated from a woman under 30 in good health and CMV-seronegative. Sequencing was carried out using PBMCs. The CDR3 reads CASSFFGGSSYNEQFF. The CDR3 nucleotides are TGTGCCAGCAGCTTCTTTGGCGGGAGCTCCTACAATGAGCAGTTCTTC.